A selection of T cell receptor beta chains follows, all from one sample in a study of T cells in Graves' hyperthyroidism and ophthalmopathy. From the multiplex PCR reads, TCRdb called clonotypes with MiXCR, one entry per CDR3 protein. The table includes 600,000 or so distinct CDR3 sequences, about 14% detected once. The sequenced sample was blood. The receptor set was obtained from a woman aged 50 to 60 with Graves' ophthalmopathy. The CDR3 runs from the conserved cysteine through the conserved F or W. The order of the fields is D gene, V gene, J gene, clone size, CDR3 protein, CDR3 DNA. The D gene is left open where the match is weak. Only part of the rows carry a size: once, few, many, or a class if the clone is expanded.

d_call: NA
v_call: TRBV6-1
j_call: TRBJ1-5
clone_size: once
cdr3_aa: CASTGPNSNQPQHF
cdr3_nt: TGTGCCAGCACCGGCCCTAATAGCAATCAGCCCCAGCATTTT

d_call: NA
v_call: TRBV7-9
j_call: TRBJ1-5
clone_size: NA
cdr3_aa: CASSLDRTDQPQHF
cdr3_nt: TGTGCCAGCAGCTTAGACAGAACAGATCAGCCCCAGCATTTT

d_call: NA
v_call: TRBV29-1
j_call: TRBJ1-5
clone_size: NA
cdr3_aa: CSAGHKGDQPQHF
cdr3_nt: TGCAGCGCCGGACATAAGGGGGATCAGCCCCAGCATTTT

d_call: NA
v_call: TRBV10-3
j_call: TRBJ2-7
clone_size: NA
cdr3_aa: CAISSVRGSYEQYF
cdr3_nt: TGTGCCATCAGTTCCGTCCGGGGCTCCTACGAGCAGTACTTC

d_call: NA
v_call: TRBV4-3
j_call: TRBJ1-1
clone_size: many
cdr3_aa: CASSQGGQLNTEAFF
cdr3_nt: TGCGCCAGCAGCCAAGGTGGACAGCTCAACACTGAAGCTTTCTTT

d_call: NA
v_call: TRBV6-6
j_call: TRBJ2-7
clone_size: NA
cdr3_aa: CASSYLPAGLGYEQYF
cdr3_nt: TGTGCCAGCAGTTACTTACCCGCGGGTTTGGGCTACGAGCAGTACTTC

d_call: TRBD1
v_call: TRBV5-1
j_call: TRBJ2-1
clone_size: many
cdr3_aa: CASSSVDRGPYNEQFF
cdr3_nt: TGCGCCAGCAGCTCGGTCGACAGGGGTCCCTACAATGAGCAGTTCTTC

d_call: NA
v_call: TRBV9
j_call: TRBJ2-3
clone_size: NA
cdr3_aa: CASSVVGDFTDTQYF
cdr3_nt: TGTGCCAGCAGCGTAGTTGGGGATTTCACAGATACGCAGTATTTT

d_call: NA
v_call: TRBV20-1
j_call: TRBJ1-5
clone_size: few
cdr3_aa: CSARNGDYQPQHF
cdr3_nt: TGCAGTGCTAGAAACGGGGACTATCAGCCCCAGCATTTT

d_call: TRBD1
v_call: TRBV11-3
j_call: TRBJ2-7
clone_size: many
cdr3_aa: CASSLVGTDSSYEQYF
cdr3_nt: TGTGCCAGCAGCTTAGTAGGGACAGATAGCTCCTACGAGCAGTACTTC

d_call: TRBD1
v_call: TRBV6-1
j_call: TRBJ1-5
clone_size: NA
cdr3_aa: CAGSANRQGGQPQHF
cdr3_nt: TGTGCCGGCAGTGCCAACCGACAGGGGGGTCAGCCCCAGCATTTT

d_call: NA
v_call: TRBV6-2/TRBV6-3
j_call: TRBJ2-7
clone_size: many
cdr3_aa: CASSYLPGRSYEQYF
cdr3_nt: TGTGCCAGCAGTTACCTCCCAGGGCGATCCTACGAGCAGTACTTC

d_call: TRBD2
v_call: TRBV27
j_call: TRBJ2-3
clone_size: many
cdr3_aa: CASSPRAGVTDTQYF
cdr3_nt: TGTGCCAGCAGTCCTCGAGCGGGGGTCACAGATACGCAGTATTTT